The rows below give T cell receptor beta chains drawn from one sample of a study of blood T cell repertoires in COVID-19. Generated by immunoSEQ multiplex PCR, the TCRdb table keeps only in-frame clones and is missing some. The sample lists 85,000 or so clones; about 76% were seen once. Sequencing was carried out using peripheral blood. All receptors derive from an elderly man with acute or convalescent COVID-19. Both conserved end residues are part of each CDR3. A D gene is named only where the DNA matches it firmly. A clone size is listed for some rows: how often the clone was seen (once, few, many), or a class if it is expanded.

NA	TRBD1	TRBV7-8	TRBJ1-5	TGTGCCAGCAGCCGACAGGGTGGGCAGCCCCAGCATTTT	CASSRQGGQPQHF
NA	TRBD2	TRBV24-1	TRBJ2-1	TGTGCCACCAGTGATCCTAGCGGGAGAGGTCGGGGTGAGCAGTTCTTC	CATSDPSGRGRGEQFF
once	NA	TRBV9	TRBJ1-1	TGTGCCAGCAGCGAAGACTTCGGTGAAGCTTTCTTT	CASSEDFGEAFF
NA	NA	TRBV5-1	TRBJ2-3	TGCGCCAGCAGCCCCGGGAGTCGCACAGATACGCAGTATTTT	CASSPGSRTDTQYF
NA	TRBD1	TRBV10-3	TRBJ1-5	TGTGCCATCAGTGAAGGACAGGGCAGTCAGCCCCAGCATTTT	CAISEGQGSQPQHF
NA	TRBD1	TRBV4-3	TRBJ1-2	TGCGCCAGCAGCCAAGAATGGGCAGGGGGAAATGGCTACACCTTC	CASSQEWAGGNGYTF
NA	NA	TRBV30	TRBJ2-2	TGTGCCTGGAGAAGGGGGAATCTAATAGGGGAGCTGTTTTTT	CAWRRGNLIGELFF
few	NA	TRBV6-1	TRBJ1-6	TGTGCCAGCAGTGAACAGTTACCACCCCTCCACTTT	CASSEQLPPLHF
NA	NA	TRBV7-2	TRBJ1-1	TGTGCCAGCAGCTCAAACCTACGGGGGACTGAAGCTTTCTTT	CASSSNLRGTEAFF
NA	NA	TRBV10-2	TRBJ2-7	TGCGCCAGCAGTGTGACAACCTACGAGCAGTACTTC	CASSVTTYEQYF
NA	NA	TRBV10-3	TRBJ1-1	TGTGCCATCAGTGATTTACAGGGAAAGAACACTGAAGCTTTCTTT	CAISDLQGKNTEAFF
NA	NA	TRBV5-6	TRBJ2-7	TGTGCCAGCAGCTCGGAGCTGCATTATTCCTACGAGCAGTACTTC	CASSSELHYSYEQYF
NA	TRBD2	TRBV29-1	TRBJ2-6	TGCAGCGTTGACCTTCTAGCGGGAGGATCTGGGGCCAACGTCCTGACTTTC	CSVDLLAGGSGANVLTF
NA	NA	TRBV24-1	TRBJ1-4	TGTGCCACCAGTGATTCGGGGGCAACTAATGAAAAACTGTTTTTT	CATSDSGATNEKLFF
NA	NA	TRBV27	TRBJ2-1	TGTGCCAGCAAGTTTGTGAGCTCCTACAATGAGCAGTTCTTC	CASKFVSSYNEQFF
NA	NA	TRBV3-1/TRBV3-2	TRBJ1-1	TGTGCCAGCAGCCATACAGTGGTGAACACTGAAGCTTTCTTT	CASSHTVVNTEAFF
NA	TRBD2	TRBV30	TRBJ2-1	TGTGCCTGGACTAGCGGGAATTTCAATGAGCAGTTCTTC	CAWTSGNFNEQFF
NA	NA	TRBV27	TRBJ2-1	TGTGCCAGCGGCTCCCTGGGGCGCAATGAGCAGTTCTTC	CASGSLGRNEQFF
NA	NA	TRBV28	TRBJ2-6	TGTGCCAGCAGTTTATTAGTAATCTCCGGGGCCAACGTCCTGACTTTC	CASSLLVISGANVLTF
NA	TRBD1	TRBV9	TRBJ2-5	TGTGCCAGCAGCGTTGGCGGGACAGGGGGCTTAGGGACCCAGTACTTC	CASSVGGTGGLGTQYF
NA	NA	TRBV19	TRBJ2-5	TGTGCCAGTAGTATGGCTGACAGCGGGGAGACCCAGTACTTC	CASSMADSGETQYF
NA	TRBD2	TRBV5-1	TRBJ2-1	TGCGCCAGCAGCCCCTCGAAAACTAGCGGGATCAATGAGCAGTTCTTC	CASSPSKTSGINEQFF
NA	TRBD1	TRBV5-1	TRBJ1-2	TGCGCCAGCAGCCAGGGACAGGGCTATGGCTACACCTTC	CASSQGQGYGYTF
NA	TRBD2	TRBV7-3	TRBJ2-3	TGTGCCAGCAGCCCCGGGACTAGCGGGGTAACAGATACGCAGTATTTT	CASSPGTSGVTDTQYF
NA	NA	TRBV9	TRBJ1-4	TGTGCCAGCAGCGTAGGACAGTCAACTAATGAAAAACTGTTTTTT	CASSVGQSTNEKLFF
NA	TRBD1	TRBV11-2	TRBJ2-1	TGTGCCAGCAGCCCGTGGACAGGGGCTACGAGCAATGAGCAGTTCTTC	CASSPWTGATSNEQFF
NA	TRBD2	TRBV7-3	TRBJ2-3	TGTGCCAGCAGCTCCCTAGCGGGCCGAACAGATACGCAGTATTTT	CASSSLAGRTDTQYF
NA	NA	TRBV29-1	TRBJ2-3	TGCAGCGTTGATGGGGGGAAGGGTGTAGATACGCAGTATTTT	CSVDGGKGVDTQYF
NA	TRBD1	TRBV5-1	TRBJ1-4	TGCGCCAGCAGCTTGGCCGGGACAGGGAGTGAAAAACTGTTTTTT	CASSLAGTGSEKLFF
NA	NA	TRBV27	TRBJ1-1	TGTGCCAGCAGTTTATTGGCCAGGGTGAACACTGAAGCTTTCTTT	CASSLLARVNTEAFF
once	TRBD2	TRBV5-4	TRBJ2-3	TGTGCCAGCACCTCGGGACTAGCGGGAGGTACAGATACGCAGTATTTT	CASTSGLAGGTDTQYF
few	NA	TRBV18	TRBJ2-1	TGTGCCAGCTCACTCATTTCCGGGAGCATTTCCTACAATGAGCAGTTCTTC	CASSLISGSISYNEQFF
NA	NA	TRBV5-1	TRBJ1-6	TGCGCCAGCAGCACCGGGGATGGACAGTATAATTCACCCCTCCACTTT	CASSTGDGQYNSPLHF
NA	TRBD2	TRBV5-4	TRBJ2-3	TGTGCCAGCAGTCCCGAAAGCGGGGCCTCCACAGATACGCAGTATTTT	CASSPESGASTDTQYF
NA	TRBD1	TRBV12-5	TRBJ2-3	TGTGCTAGTGGTTTGGCAGGGGGCCGTGCAGATACGCAGTATTTT	CASGLAGGRADTQYF
NA	TRBD1	TRBV18	TRBJ2-7	TGTGCCAGCTCACCAAGCAGGGGGTTCGAGCAGTACTTC	CASSPSRGFEQYF